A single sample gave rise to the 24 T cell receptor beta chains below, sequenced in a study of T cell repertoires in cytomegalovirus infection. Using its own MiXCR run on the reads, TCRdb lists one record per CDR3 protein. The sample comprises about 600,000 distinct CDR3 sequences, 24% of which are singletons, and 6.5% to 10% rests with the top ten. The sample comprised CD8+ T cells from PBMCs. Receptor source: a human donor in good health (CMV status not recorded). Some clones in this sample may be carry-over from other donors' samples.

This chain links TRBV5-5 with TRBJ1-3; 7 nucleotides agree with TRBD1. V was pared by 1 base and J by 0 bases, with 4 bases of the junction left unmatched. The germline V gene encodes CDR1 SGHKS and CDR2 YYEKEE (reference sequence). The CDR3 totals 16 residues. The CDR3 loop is CASSLPTGVSGNTIYF. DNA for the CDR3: TGTGCCAGCAGCTTGCCCACAGGGGTCTCTGGAAACACCATATATTTT.

CDR3: CASSWTGTGYNEQFF. CDR3 DNA: TGTGCCAGCAGTTGGACCGGGACAGGCTACAATGAGCAGTTCTTC. The chain employs TRBV6-2 or TRBV6-3 and TRBJ2-1; the match to TRBD1 covers 8 bases. J gave up 3 bases and V 4 bases, and 5 bases lay outside the gene matches. Germline V lookup: CDR1 MNHEY, CDR2 SVGEGT. This CDR3 is 15 amino acids long.

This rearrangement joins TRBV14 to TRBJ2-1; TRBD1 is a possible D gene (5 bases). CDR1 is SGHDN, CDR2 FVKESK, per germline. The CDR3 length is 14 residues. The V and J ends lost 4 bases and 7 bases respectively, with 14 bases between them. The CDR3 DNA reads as TGTGCCAGCAGCCCCCACGGCAGGGCTAATGAGCAGTTCTTC. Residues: CASSPHGRANEQFF.

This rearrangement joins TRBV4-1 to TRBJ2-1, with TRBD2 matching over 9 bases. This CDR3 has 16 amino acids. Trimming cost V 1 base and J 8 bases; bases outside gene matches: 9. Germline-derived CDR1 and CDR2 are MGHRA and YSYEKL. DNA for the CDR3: TGCGCCAGCAGCCAAGGCGGGGGGGGCGGTTTAGATGAGCAGTTCTTC. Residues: CASSQGGGGGLDEQFF.

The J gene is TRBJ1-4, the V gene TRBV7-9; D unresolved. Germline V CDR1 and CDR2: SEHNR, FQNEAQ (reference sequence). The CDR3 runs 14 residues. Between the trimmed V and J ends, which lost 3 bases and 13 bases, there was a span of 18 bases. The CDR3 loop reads CASSLGGPNGGLFF. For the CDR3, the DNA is TGTGCCAGCAGCTTGGGCGGACCTAATGGTGGACTGTTTTTT.

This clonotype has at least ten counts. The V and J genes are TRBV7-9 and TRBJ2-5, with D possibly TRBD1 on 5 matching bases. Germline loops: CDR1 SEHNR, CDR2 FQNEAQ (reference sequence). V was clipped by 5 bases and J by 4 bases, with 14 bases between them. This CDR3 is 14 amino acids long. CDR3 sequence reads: CASSTRARGETQYF. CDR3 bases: TGTGCCAGCAGCACCAGGGCCCGAGGAGAGACCCAGTACTTC.

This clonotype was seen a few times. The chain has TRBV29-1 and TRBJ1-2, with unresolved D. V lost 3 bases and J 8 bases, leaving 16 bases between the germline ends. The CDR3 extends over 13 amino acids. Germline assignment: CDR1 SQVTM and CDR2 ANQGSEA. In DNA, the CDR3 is TGCAGCGTTGACGAAGAAACGGCGAGAGGCTACACCTTC. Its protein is CSVDEETARGYTF.

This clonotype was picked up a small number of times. The CDR3 sequence: CASSQEWGSLGYTF. The CDR3 DNA follows: TGCGCCAGCAGCCAAGAATGGGGGTCCTTGGGCTACACCTTC. The chain links TRBV4-3 to TRBJ1-2; TRBD1 is a possible D gene (5 bases). The CDR3 loop spans 14 amino acids. With 0 bases removed from V and 8 bases from J, the gap between germline ends came to 13 bases. Germline CDR1 reads LGHNA; CDR2 reads YSLEER.

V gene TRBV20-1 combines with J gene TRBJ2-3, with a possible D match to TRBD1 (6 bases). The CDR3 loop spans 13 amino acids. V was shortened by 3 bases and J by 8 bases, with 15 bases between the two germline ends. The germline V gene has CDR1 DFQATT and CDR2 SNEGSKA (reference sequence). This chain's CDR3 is CSASPPLQGTQYF. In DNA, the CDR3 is TGCAGTGCTAGCCCCCCCTTACAGGGTACGCAGTATTTT.

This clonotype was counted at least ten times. The CDR3 coding sequence is TGTGCCAGCAGCTCCTTTGATAGGGAACCCTACAATGAGCAGTTCTTC. As protein: CASSSFDREPYNEQFF. The chain carries TRBV7-9 and TRBJ2-1; D remains ambiguous. The germline CDR1 and CDR2 sequences are SEHNR and FQNEAQ (reference sequence). The length of the CDR3 is 16 residues. V was shortened by 4 bases and J by 2 bases, with 15 bases between the two germline ends.

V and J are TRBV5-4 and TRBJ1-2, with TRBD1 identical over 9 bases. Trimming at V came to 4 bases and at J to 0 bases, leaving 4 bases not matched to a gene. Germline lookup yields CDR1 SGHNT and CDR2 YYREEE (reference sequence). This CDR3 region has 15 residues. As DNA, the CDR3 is TGTGCCAGCAGCCAACAGGGGGCGCCTAACTATGGCTACACCTTC. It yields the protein CASSQQGAPNYGYTF.

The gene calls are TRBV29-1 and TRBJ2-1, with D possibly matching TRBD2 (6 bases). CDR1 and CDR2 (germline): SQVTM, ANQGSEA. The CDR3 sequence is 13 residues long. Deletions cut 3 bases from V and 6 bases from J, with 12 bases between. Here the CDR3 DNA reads TGCAGCGTTGAGACTAGTTCCAGCAATGAGCAGTTCTTC. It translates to CSVETSSSNEQFF.

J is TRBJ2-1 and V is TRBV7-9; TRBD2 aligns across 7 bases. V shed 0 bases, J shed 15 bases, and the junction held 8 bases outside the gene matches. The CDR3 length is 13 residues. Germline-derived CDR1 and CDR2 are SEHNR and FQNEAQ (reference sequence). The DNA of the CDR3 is TGTGCCAGCAGCTTAGCCGGGACTAATATCTGGTTCTTC. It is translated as CASSLAGTNIWFF.

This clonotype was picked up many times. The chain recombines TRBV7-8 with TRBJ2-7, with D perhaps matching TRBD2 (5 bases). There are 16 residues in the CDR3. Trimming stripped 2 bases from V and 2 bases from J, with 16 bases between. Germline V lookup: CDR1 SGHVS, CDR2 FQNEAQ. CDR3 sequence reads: CASSLYGSGPTYEQYV. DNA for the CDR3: TGTGCCAGCAGCTTATACGGCAGCGGACCTACCTACGAGCAGTACGTC.

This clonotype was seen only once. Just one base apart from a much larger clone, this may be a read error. DNA of the CDR3: TGTGCCAGCAGTTACTCGATCAATAAGCAGTTCTTC. Its translation: CASSYSINKQFF. The chain couples TRBV6-2 or TRBV6-3 to TRBJ2-1, with D uncertain. The germline V gene has CDR1 MNHEY and CDR2 SVGEGT. This CDR3 spans 12 amino acids.

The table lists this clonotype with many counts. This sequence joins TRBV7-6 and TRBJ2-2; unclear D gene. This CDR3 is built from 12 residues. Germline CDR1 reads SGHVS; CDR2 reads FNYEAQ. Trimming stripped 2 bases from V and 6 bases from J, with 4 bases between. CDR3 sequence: CASSLIPGELFF. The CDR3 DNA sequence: TGTGCCAGCAGCTTAATTCCCGGGGAGCTGTTTTTT. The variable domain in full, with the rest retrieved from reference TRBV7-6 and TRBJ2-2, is GAGVSQSPRYKVTKRGQDVALRCDPISGHVSLYWYRQALGQGPEFLTYFNYEAQQDKSGLPNDRFSAERPEGSISTLTIQRTEQRDSAMYRCASSLIPGELFFGEGSRLTVL.

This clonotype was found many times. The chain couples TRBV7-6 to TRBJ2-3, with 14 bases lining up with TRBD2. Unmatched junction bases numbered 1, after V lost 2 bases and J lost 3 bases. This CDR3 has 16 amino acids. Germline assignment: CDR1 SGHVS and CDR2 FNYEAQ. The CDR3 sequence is CASSLRLAGGTDTQYF. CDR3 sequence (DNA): TGTGCCAGCAGCTTAAGACTAGCGGGGGGGACAGATACGCAGTATTTT.

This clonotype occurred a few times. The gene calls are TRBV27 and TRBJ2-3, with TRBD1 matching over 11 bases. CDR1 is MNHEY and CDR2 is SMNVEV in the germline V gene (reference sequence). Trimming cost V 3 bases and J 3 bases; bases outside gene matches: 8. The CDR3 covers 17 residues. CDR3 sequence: CASSFMRTGGVTDTQYF. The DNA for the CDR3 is TGTGCCAGCAGTTTCATGAGGACAGGGGGCGTTACAGATACGCAGTATTTT.

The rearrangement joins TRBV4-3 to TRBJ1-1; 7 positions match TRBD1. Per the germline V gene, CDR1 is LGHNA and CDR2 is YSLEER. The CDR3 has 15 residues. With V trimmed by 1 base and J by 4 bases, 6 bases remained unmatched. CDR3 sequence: CASSQAVTGATEAFF. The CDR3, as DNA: TGCGCCAGCAGCCAAGCCGTTACAGGGGCCACTGAAGCTTTCTTT.

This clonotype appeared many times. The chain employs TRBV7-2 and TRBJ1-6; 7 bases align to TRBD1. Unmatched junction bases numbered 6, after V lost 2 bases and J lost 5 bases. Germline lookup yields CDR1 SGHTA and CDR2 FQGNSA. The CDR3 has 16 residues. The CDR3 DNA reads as TGTGCCAGCAGCTTACCAGAGACAGGGCATAATTCACCCCTCCACTTT. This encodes CASSLPETGHNSPLHF. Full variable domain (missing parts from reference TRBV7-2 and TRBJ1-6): GAGVSQSPSNKVTEKGKDVELRCDPISGHTALYWYRQSLGQGLEFLIYFQGNSAPDKSGLPSDRFSAERTGGSVSTLTIQRTQQEDSAVYLCASSLPETGHNSPLHFGNGTRLTVT.

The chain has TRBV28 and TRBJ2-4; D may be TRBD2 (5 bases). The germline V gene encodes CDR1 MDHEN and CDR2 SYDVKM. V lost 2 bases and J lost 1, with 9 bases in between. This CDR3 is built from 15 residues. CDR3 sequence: CASSLRGMAKNIQYF. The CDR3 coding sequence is TGTGCCAGCAGTTTACGAGGGATGGCCAAAAACATTCAGTACTTC.

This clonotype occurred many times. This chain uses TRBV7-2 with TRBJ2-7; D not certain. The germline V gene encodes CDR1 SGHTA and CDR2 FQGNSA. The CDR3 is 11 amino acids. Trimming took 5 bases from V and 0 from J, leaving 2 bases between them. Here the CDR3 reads CASSPSYEQYF. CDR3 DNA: TGTGCCAGCAGCCCCTCCTACGAGCAGTACTTC.

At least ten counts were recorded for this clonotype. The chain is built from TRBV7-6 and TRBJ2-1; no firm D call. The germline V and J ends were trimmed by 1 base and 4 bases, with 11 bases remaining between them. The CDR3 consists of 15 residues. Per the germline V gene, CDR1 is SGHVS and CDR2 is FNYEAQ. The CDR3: CASSLEYQEYNEQFF. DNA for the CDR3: TGTGCCAGCAGCTTAGAGTACCAAGAGTACAATGAGCAGTTCTTC.

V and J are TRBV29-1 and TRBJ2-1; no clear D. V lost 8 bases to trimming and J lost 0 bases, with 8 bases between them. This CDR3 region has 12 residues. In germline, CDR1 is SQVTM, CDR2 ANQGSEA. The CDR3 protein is CSLTSSYNEQFF. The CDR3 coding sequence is TGCAGCCTGACAAGCTCCTACAATGAGCAGTTCTTC.